The 27 T cell receptor beta chains presented below share a single source sample, sequenced in a study of early stage breast cancer tumors. Some clones are missing from TCRdb's copy, which holds only in-frame ones; the method was immunoSEQ multiplex PCR. This sample has roughly 56,000 clones, with around three quarters found just once. Sequencing was carried out using blood. All receptors derive from a person aged 25 to 40 with breast cancer.

The J gene is TRBJ2-1, the V gene TRBV7-9; D call uncertain. V shed 4 bases and J shed 7 bases, with 8 bases lying between them. CDR1 is SEHNR, CDR2 FQNEAQ, per germline (reference sequence). The CDR3 is 12 amino acids. For the CDR3, the DNA is TGTGCCAGCAGCTCACAGAGGAATGAGCAGTTCTTC. This translates into CASSSQRNEQFF.

The chain has TRBV11-2 and TRBJ2-1, with 11 bases that match TRBD2. The germline V gene has CDR1 SGHAT and CDR2 FQNNGV. J lost 9 bases, V lost 2 bases, and 9 bases had no gene match. The CDR3 has 16 amino acids. The CDR3 here is CASSLLAGGPVIEQFF. CDR3 nucleotides: TGTGCCAGCAGCTTATTAGCGGGAGGGCCGGTCATTGAGCAGTTCTTC.

This clone came up a few times. The chain recombines TRBV12-5 with TRBJ1-2; D may be TRBD1 (5 bases). This CDR3 has 15 amino acids. V was clipped by 2 bases and J by 2 bases, with 12 bases between them. Germline lookup yields CDR1 LGHNT and CDR2 FRNRAP. The chain's CDR3 is CASGLTGTENYGYTF. In nucleotides, the CDR3 is TGTGCTAGTGGTTTGACCGGGACGGAAAACTATGGCTACACCTTC.

The chain has TRBV5-4 and TRBJ2-5; D unclear. In germline, CDR1 is SGHNT, CDR2 YYREEE (reference sequence). The CDR3 has 14 residues. With 0 bases removed from V and 2 bases from J, the gap between germline ends came to 8 bases. The CDR3 DNA reads TGTGCCAGCAGCTTGGATAACTTTCAAGAGACCCAGTACTTC. Translated: CASSLDNFQETQYF.

CDR3 sequence reads: CASTPWDSFTGELFF. In DNA, the CDR3 is TGTGCCAGTACCCCTTGGGACTCGTTCACCGGGGAGCTGTTTTTT. This sequence joins TRBV19 and TRBJ2-2; TRBD2 might be the D (6 bases). Trimming removed 7 bases from V and 4 bases from J, with 16 bases in between. The CDR3 consists of 15 residues. CDR1 LNHDA and CDR2 SQIVND come from the germline V gene (reference sequence).

This rearrangement joins TRBV7-2 to TRBJ2-2, with 9 nucleotides matching TRBD2. CDR1 and CDR2 from the germline V gene are SGHTA and FQGNSA. The length of the CDR3 is 18 residues. Germline trimming cut 2 bases from V and 5 bases from J; bases unmatched to any gene: 12. DNA for the CDR3: TGTGCCAGCAGCTTATCCCCTCGCGGGAGGGCCGGTACCGGGGAGCTGTTTTTT. The encoded protein is CASSLSPRGRAGTGELFF.

The chain uses TRBV9 and TRBJ2-1; TRBD1 matches at 9 bases. The V and J ends lost 4 bases and 5 bases, in that order; junction bases with no gene match: 4. The CDR3 runs 14 residues. Germline V CDR1 and CDR2: SGDLS, YYNGEE. The CDR3 protein is CASSLTGGDNEQFF. As DNA, the CDR3 is TGTGCCAGCAGCCTGACAGGGGGGGACAATGAGCAGTTCTTC.

This clone was seen just once. The J gene is TRBJ2-7, the V gene TRBV19; D is possibly TRBD2 (6 bases). Trimming removed 4 bases from V and 2 bases from J, with 12 bases in between. Germline V CDR1 and CDR2: LNHDA, SQIVND (reference sequence). The CDR3 totals 14 residues. CDR3: CASSTGTRPYEQYF. The CDR3, as DNA: TGTGCCAGTAGTACCGGGACTCGGCCCTACGAGCAGTACTTC.

The chain is built from TRBV6-5 and TRBJ2-2; D is tentatively TRBD1 or TRBD2 (5 bases each). Germline assignment: CDR1 MNHEY and CDR2 SVGAGI. V lost 0 bases and J lost 4, with 12 bases in between. CDR3 length: 16 amino acids. The CDR3 nucleotides read TGTGCCAGCAGTTACTCCTTTGGGGGACCCACCGGGGAGCTGTTTTTT. Amino acids: CASSYSFGGPTGELFF.

The chain carries TRBV4-1 and TRBJ2-1, with TRBD2 matching 10 bases. This CDR3 comprises 15 residues. V shed 4 bases, J shed 10 bases, and the junction held 10 bases outside the gene matches. Germline V gene lookup returns CDR1 MGHRA and CDR2 YSYEKL. CDR3 protein: CASSLQSGRAREQFF. The CDR3 bases are TGCGCCAGCAGCCTTCAAAGCGGGAGGGCCAGGGAGCAGTTCTTC.

The gene calls are TRBV15 and TRBJ2-5, with a tentative D call TRBD2 (6 bases). TRBJ2-7 explains the end of the DNA better; the J call may be wrong. The CDR3 extends over 17 amino acids. The germline V gene has CDR1 LNHNV and CDR2 YYDKDF (reference sequence). The CDR3 loop reads CATSAHVPGLQSYEQYF. In DNA, the CDR3 is TGTGCCACCAGCGCCCACGTCCCGGGACTGCAATCCTACGAGCAGTACTTC.

In this sample, this clone turned up once. DNA of the CDR3: TGCGCCAGCAGAGTAGCGGGAGGGCCGGAGACCCAGTACTTC. Its protein product is CASRVAGGPETQYF. This chain uses TRBV10-1 with TRBJ2-5; 11 bases fit TRBD2. Germline V gives CDR1 WNHNN, CDR2 SYGVQD (reference sequence). V shed 6 bases and J 5 bases; nucleotides not matched to a gene: 5. This CDR3 is built from 14 residues.

This clone appeared a few times. V is TRBV7-9 and J is TRBJ1-2; maybe TRBD1 (5 bases). The V gene's germline CDR1 is SEHNR and CDR2 FQNEAQ (reference sequence). Trimming removed 5 bases at V and 4 bases at J, with 17 bases between. The CDR3 length is 15 residues. Here the CDR3 reads CASSPRGVLPYGYTF. CDR3 coding DNA: TGTGCCAGCAGCCCCAGAGGGGTTTTACCCTATGGCTACACCTTC.

This clone was seen a single time. The chain links TRBV1 to TRBJ2-1. TRBV1 is recorded as a pseudogene. This CDR3 comprises 17 residues. CDR3 in DNA: TGCACCAGCAGCCAAGTGTCTAGGTGGACCTCCTACAATGAGCAGTTCTTC. Amino acid sequence: CTSSQVSRWTSYNEQFF.

V gene TRBV11-2 combines with J gene TRBJ2-1; 10 bases agree with TRBD2. Germline V gene lookup returns CDR1 SGHAT and CDR2 FQNNGV. CDR3 length equals 15 residues. V trimming: 6 bases; J trimming: 7 bases; junction bases outside the gene matches: 9. The CDR3 DNA reads as TGTGCCAGCAGAGCCCTAGCGGGAGAAATGAATGAGCAGTTCTTC. Amino acids: CASRALAGEMNEQFF.

This clone was seen only once. The J gene is TRBJ2-7, the V gene TRBV7-3; 11 bases map to TRBD2. The trim removed 2 bases at V and 1 base at J, leaving 1 base unmatched. The V gene's germline CDR1 is SGHTA and CDR2 FQGTGA. The CDR3 consists of 15 residues. CDR3 nucleotide sequence: TGTGCCAGCAGCTTAGCTAGCGGGAGGTCCTACGAGCAGTACTTC. It translates to CASSLASGRSYEQYF.

The rearrangement joins TRBV7-3 to TRBJ2-3; D unclear. Trimming took off 5 bases at V and 0 bases at J, with 6 bases between the two ends. This CDR3 spans 13 amino acids. Looked up from germline, CDR1 is SGHTA and CDR2 is FQGTGA. The CDR3 reads CASSGASTDTQYF. The CDR3, as DNA: TGTGCCAGCAGCGGAGCTAGCACAGATACGCAGTATTTT. The full variable domain, in which reference TRBV7-3 and TRBJ2-3 provide the parts outside the CDR3, is GAGVSQTPSNKVTEKGKYVELRCDPISGHTALYWYRQSLGQGPEFLIYFQGTGAADDSGLPNDRFFAVRPEGSVSTLKIQRTERGDSAVYLCASSGASTDTQYFGPGTRLTVL.

This clone has more than one count but fewer than ten. The J gene is TRBJ2-1, the V gene TRBV7-2; tentatively, D is TRBD1 or TRBD2 (5 bases each). This CDR3 is built from 17 residues. V was trimmed by 5 bases and J by 0 bases, leaving 17 bases between them. Germline values: CDR1 SGHTA, CDR2 FQGNSA. CDR3 residues: CASSTAGTAPSYNEQFF. In nucleotides, the CDR3 is TGTGCCAGCAGCACCGCCGGGACCGCCCCCTCCTACAATGAGCAGTTCTTC. The full variable domain, with the rest looked up from reference TRBV7-2 and TRBJ2-1, is GAGVSQSPSNKVTEKGKDVELRCDPISGHTALYWYRQSLGQGLEFLIYFQGNSAPDKSGLPSDRFSAERTGGSVSTLTIQRTQQEDSAVYLCASSTAGTAPSYNEQFFGPGTRLTVL.

This clone is judged medium-sized. The chain combines TRBV7-7 with TRBJ2-7; possible D gene TRBD1, 6 bases. CDR1 is SSHAT, CDR2 FNYEAQ, per germline (reference sequence). Between the trimmed V and J ends, which lost 6 bases and 3 bases, there was a span of 15 bases. CDR3 size: 14 residues. CDR3 sequence reads: CASSLQGFGYEQYF. The CDR3 DNA reads TGTGCCAGCAGTCTACAGGGTTTCGGCTACGAGCAGTACTTC.

The rearrangement links TRBV2 to TRBJ2-1, with 9 bases matching TRBD2. Germline V gene sequence: CDR1 SNHLY, CDR2 FYNNEI. J gave up 3 bases and V 5 bases, and 5 bases lay outside the gene matches. The CDR3 covers 15 residues. CDR3 bases: TGTGCCAGCAGTCCAGCGGGAGGCTACTACAATGAGCAGTTCTTC. As protein: CASSPAGGYYNEQFF.

V gene TRBV6-4 combines with J gene TRBJ2-3, with D possibly TRBD2 on 5 matching bases. V was trimmed by 3 bases and J by 1 base, leaving 11 bases between them. This CDR3 is 15 amino acids long. From germline, CDR1 is MRHNA and CDR2 SNTAGT. This CDR3 reads CASSEASSGTDTQYF. DNA for the CDR3: TGTGCCAGCAGTGAGGCTAGCTCGGGCACAGATACGCAGTATTTT.

This clone came up a few times. The rearrangement joins TRBV6-6 to TRBJ1-4; D may be TRBD1 (5 bases). V lost 7 bases, J lost 2 bases, and 11 bases lay in between. Germline CDR1 is MNHNY and CDR2 is SVGAGI (reference sequence). The CDR3 has 14 amino acids. CDR3 sequence (DNA): TGTGCCAGCACCCAGGGAGGGACTAATGAAAAACTGTTTTTT. Its translation: CASTQGGTNEKLFF.

The chain uses TRBV6-5 and TRBJ1-2; weak D call: TRBD1 (5 bases). Germline V gene sequence: CDR1 MNHEY, CDR2 SVGAGI. Trimming stripped 2 bases from V and 4 bases from J, with 14 bases between. CDR3 length equals 15 residues. CDR3 protein: CASSYVGTLSYGYTF. CDR3 nucleotides: TGTGCCAGCAGTTACGTTGGGACCCTCTCCTATGGCTACACCTTC.

The chain combines TRBV5-1 with TRBJ2-7, with 12 positions matching TRBD2. CDR1 is SGHRS, CDR2 YFSETQ, per germline. J was trimmed by 4 bases and V by 4 bases; bases with no gene match: 6. This CDR3 region has 15 residues. The DNA for the CDR3 is TGCGCCAGCAGCCCGGGACTAGCGGGCCGGTACGAGCAGTACTTC. This sequence encodes CASSPGLAGRYEQYF.

This chain links TRBV11-2 with TRBJ2-1; unclear D gene. V lost 0 bases and J 7 bases, leaving 7 bases between the germline ends. Germline assignment: CDR1 SGHAT and CDR2 FQNNGV. The CDR3 loop spans 13 amino acids. The CDR3 DNA reads TGTGCCAGCAGCTTAGACCCTCAGAATGAGCAGTTCTTC. As protein: CASSLDPQNEQFF.

This clone was seen only once. V and J are TRBV14 and TRBJ2-7; 7 bases are a match to TRBD2. V dropped 5 bases and J dropped 1; count of bases not matched to a gene: 11. The CDR3 is made up of 16 amino acids. The germline V gene has CDR1 SGHDN and CDR2 FVKESK. The CDR3 DNA reads as TGTGCCAGCAGCGAAGCCTTGGGAGGGCCTTCCTACGAGCAGTACTTC. Residues: CASSEALGGPSYEQYF.

The chain combines TRBV2 with TRBJ1-6; D perhaps matches TRBD1 (6 bases). Germline lookup yields CDR1 SNHLY and CDR2 FYNNEI. CDR3 length equals 16 residues. The ends were cut back, 3 bases at V and 10 bases at J, with 19 bases in the middle. The CDR3 region is CASSEAEAGVDSPLHF. The CDR3 nucleotides read TGTGCCAGCAGTGAGGCCGAGGCAGGGGTAGACTCACCCCTCCACTTT.